Each of the 10 T cell receptor beta chains below was sequenced from the same sample in a study of cytomegalovirus exposure and HLA in healthy donors (dated 2017 in TCRdb). Library preparation employed the immunoSEQ multiplex PCR assay. For the multiplex PCR, a mixture combining 60 forward primers for TCR Vbeta segments and 13 reverse primers for TCR Jbeta segments was used. TCRdb holds this immuneACCESS table with in-frame rearrangements only. Some clones are missing; in checked studies, unresolved V genes explain under half, and the rest has no known cause. The sample table contains more than 90,000 clones; only one count was recorded for around three quarters of them. Clones ranked in the top ten supply 4.5% to 5% of the sample. The sequencing input was PBMCs. These receptors all stem from a man in his fifties in good health and CMV-seropositive.

The chain recombines TRBV5-4 with TRBJ1-6, with D possibly TRBD1 on 6 matching bases. The CDR3 is made up of 14 amino acids. V was pared by 0 bases and J by 7 bases, with 8 bases between. In germline, CDR1 is SGHNT, CDR2 YYREEE (reference sequence). The CDR3 coding sequence is TGTGCCAGCAGCTTGGCCAGGGGAAATTCACCCCTCCACTTT. Protein: CASSLARGNSPLHF.

The chain combines TRBV29-1 with TRBJ1-4, with D unclear. Trimming shortened V by 4 bases and J by 8 bases, and 17 bases separated the two germline ends. Germline V gives CDR1 SQVTM, CDR2 ANQGSEA. The CDR3 loop spans 14 amino acids. This CDR3 is CSVVGGQYGEKLFF. CDR3 nucleotides: TGCAGCGTTGTGGGCGGGCAGTATGGCGAAAAACTGTTTTTT.

The chain employs TRBV5-1 and TRBJ1-1; 9 bases are shared with TRBD1. CDR3 size: 20 residues. The J segment lost 5 bases and the V segment lost 7 bases, leaving 27 bases of the junction unmatched. The germline V gene has CDR1 SGHRS and CDR2 YFSETQ. The CDR3, as DNA: TGCGCCAGCTCGCGCCAGCAGCTTGAAGAGTACGGGACAGGGAATACTGAAGCTTTCTTT. Translation gives CASSRQQLEEYGTGNTEAFF.

This clone was counted only a few times. The V and J genes are TRBV5-1 and TRBJ2-3; 9 bases line up with TRBD2. The CDR3 totals 14 residues. V shed 6 bases, J shed 1 base, and the junction held 3 bases outside the gene matches. The V gene's germline CDR1 is SGHRS and CDR2 YFSETQ. Here the CDR3 DNA reads TGCGCCAGCACCATAGCGGGGGGCACAGATACGCAGTATTTT. Its protein is CASTIAGGTDTQYF.

This clone was recorded once. The chain couples TRBV6-1 to TRBJ2-1; 8 nucleotides agree with TRBD2. V lost 7 bases and J lost 5; bases outside the gene matches: 10. The germline V gene has CDR1 MNHNS and CDR2 SASEGT. The length of the CDR3 is 15 residues. DNA for the CDR3: TGTGCCAGCATTTTAAGCGGGGGAAGTGACAATGAGCAGTTCTTC. It codes for CASILSGGSDNEQFF.

The V gene is TRBV6-1, the J gene TRBJ1-4, with 8 positions matching TRBD1. CDR3 length: 18 residues. Trimming removed 0 bases from V and 7 bases from J; junction bases left unmatched: 13. The germline V gene has CDR1 MNHNS and CDR2 SASEGT. CDR3 sequence reads: CASSEAGQGASSGEKLFF. The CDR3 DNA follows: TGTGCCAGCAGTGAAGCAGGGCAGGGGGCTAGCTCGGGTGAAAAACTGTTTTTT.

The rearrangement uses TRBV7-2 and TRBJ2-1; no reliable D call. The germline gives CDR1 SGHTA, CDR2 FQGNSA. This CDR3 has 15 residues. Trimming cost V 4 bases and J 0 bases, with 10 bases left between them. CDR3 region: CASSSQSSSYNEQFF. CDR3 nucleotide sequence: TGTGCCAGCAGCTCACAGAGCAGCTCCTACAATGAGCAGTTCTTC.

This rearrangement joins TRBV30 to TRBJ2-3; D not certain. CDR1 is GTSNPN, CDR2 SVGIG, per germline (reference sequence). Trimming pared 0 bases from V and 8 bases from J, leaving 12 bases between. This CDR3 is 13 amino acids long. As DNA, the CDR3 is TGTGCCTGGAGTGTACTGGGCGTAGGTACGCAGTATTTT. It translates to CAWSVLGVGTQYF.

This clone occurred once. This chain's CDR3 is CASSSDRDYSNQPQHF. CDR3 coding DNA: TGCGCCAGCAGCTCGGACAGGGATTATAGCAATCAGCCCCAGCATTTT. The chain joins TRBV5-1 to TRBJ1-5; 8 bases map to TRBD1. Germline V gene data show CDR1 as SGHRS and CDR2 as YFSETQ. There are 16 residues in the CDR3. The V and J ends lost 3 bases and 0 bases, in that order; junction bases with no gene match: 5. The variable domain in full, with the rest retrieved from reference TRBV5-1 and TRBJ1-5, is KAGVTQTPRYLIKTRGQQVTLSCSPISGHRSVSWYQQTPGQGLQFLFEYFSETQRNKGNFPGRFSGRQFSNSRSEMNVSTLELGDSALYLCASSSDRDYSNQPQHFGDGTRLSIL.

J is TRBJ1-1 and V is TRBV19; no reliable D call. The V end was cut by 0 bases, the J end by 6 bases, with 17 bases between. Germline loops: CDR1 LNHDA, CDR2 SQIVND (reference sequence). The CDR3 totals 16 residues. The CDR3, as DNA: TGTGCCAGTAGTATAGACCCCGCACGCTCGGTCGCTGAAGCTTTCTTT. Translating gives CASSIDPARSVAEAFF.